This TCR beta chain was captured by sequencing in a study of CD8 T cells in Susac syndrome. RNA totalling about 0.45 to 1 ug underwent reverse transcription with random hexamers. An immunoSEQ multiplex PCR amplified TCR beta CDR3 over 54 Vbeta and 13 Jbeta. In TCRdb, the immunoSEQ multiplex PCR reads were re-called with MiXCR into one record per CDR3 protein. The top ten clones hold 0.08% to 0.11% of a sample with about 200,000 distinct CDR3 sequences, 85% to 95% of them seen once. CD8+ and CD4+ T cells circulating in blood were sequenced for TCR beta. The study used healthy donors as controls matched for age and sex. TEMRA cells were FACS-enriched, with CD8+ and CD4+ T cells isolated negatively. This CDR3 comprises 15 residues. Per germline, CDR1 LNHNV and CDR2 YYDKDF (reference sequence). The V and J ends lost 3 bases and 4 bases respectively, with 13 bases between them.

This TCR came from a human donor in good health. The chain couples TRBV15 to TRBJ2-1, with D maybe TRBD2 (7 bases). The sequencing sample was made of CD4+ T cells from PBMCs. The CDR3 protein is CATSSSGGTYNEQFF. The CDR3 DNA is TGTGCCACCAGCAGCTCGGGGGGCACGTACAATGAGCAGTTCTTC.